Presented here are 5 T cell receptor beta chains from one specimen sequenced in a study of T-cell reconstitution after alpha-beta-depleted transplantation in children. TCRbeta library construction was performed incorporating unique molecular identifiers. TCRdb re-derived calls from the PCR reads in MiXCR, one entry per CDR3 protein. The sample holds approximately 400,000 distinct CDR3 sequences, 11% seen once. Sequences were derived from PBMCs from the stem cell graft donor, sampled from the stem cell graft. Source of these receptors: a human donor who donated a stem cell graft to a child with acute myeloid leukemia.

This clonotype was counted at least ten times. The chain carries TRBV12-3 or TRBV12-4 and TRBJ2-3; the D gene is possibly TRBD1 (5 bases). The CDR3 extends over 14 amino acids. Trimming removed 7 bases from V and 0 bases from J, with 11 bases in between. The CDR3 sequence is CASKGSLSTDTQYF. Here the CDR3 DNA reads TGTGCCAGCAAGGGGTCTCTTAGCACAGATACGCAGTATTTT.

This clonotype showed up just a few times. V and J are TRBV12-3 or TRBV12-4 and TRBJ2-5; perhaps TRBD1 as D (8 bases). Between the trimmed V and J ends, which lost 5 bases and 6 bases, there was a span of 16 bases. This CDR3 comprises 14 residues. CDR3 residues: CASSPGQGLKTQYF. The CDR3 region has the DNA TGTGCCAGCAGTCCCGGACAGGGACTAAAGACCCAGTACTTC.

The rearrangement uses TRBV30 and TRBJ1-6; TRBD1 is a possible D gene (5 bases). Germline V gene data show CDR1 as GTSNPN and CDR2 as SVGIG (reference sequence). The CDR3 extends over 14 amino acids. V was clipped by 4 bases and J by 10 bases, with 17 bases between them. CDR3 in DNA: TGTGCCTGGAAAGTTTTGGACACCCGGTCACCCCTCCACTTT. Protein: CAWKVLDTRSPLHF. Full variable domain (missing parts from reference TRBV30 and TRBJ1-6): SQTIHQWPATLVQPVGSPLSLECTVEGTSNPNLYWYRQAAGRGLQLLFYSVGIGQISSEVPQNLSASRPQDRQFILSSKKLLLSDSGFYLCAWKVLDTRSPLHFGNGTRLTVT.

The V call is TRBV20-1, the J call TRBJ2-1, with 7 bases fitting TRBD2. With 3 bases clipped from V and 4 bases from J, the junction kept 9 bases outside the gene matches. The CDR3 consists of 15 residues. Germline CDR1 and CDR2: DFQATT and SNEGSKA (reference sequence). The CDR3 reads CSARQLAAIYNEQFF. The DNA for the CDR3 is TGCAGTGCTAGGCAGCTAGCGGCCATTTACAATGAGCAGTTCTTC.

This clonotype was observed a few times. The chain employs TRBV20-1 and TRBJ2-3; TRBD2 might be the D (5 bases). The CDR3 is 13 residues long. Trimming removed 3 bases from V and 4 bases from J, with 11 bases in between. The germline gives CDR1 DFQATT, CDR2 SNEGSKA (reference sequence). CDR3 protein: CSARRLAADTQYF. For the CDR3, the DNA is TGCAGTGCTAGGAGGCTAGCCGCAGATACGCAGTATTTT.